A single sample gave rise to the 27 T cell receptor beta chains below, sequenced in a study of blood T cell repertoires in COVID-19. Assay used: immunoSEQ multiplex PCR; TCRdb lists only in-frame clones, some missing. The sample includes approximately 210,000 clones, 88% of them seen just once. Sequencing was performed on peripheral blood. The receptors come from a human donor in a cohort sampled during active COVID-19.

The chain has TRBV7-2 and TRBJ1-1; D is possibly TRBD1 (5 bases). Germline loops: CDR1 SGHTA, CDR2 FQGNSA. The CDR3 consists of 14 residues. The V gene lost 5 bases and the J gene lost 2 bases, with 12 bases spanning the gap. The CDR3 loop reads CASSPFDRNTEAFF. CDR3 DNA sequence: TGTGCCAGCAGCCCATTCGACAGAAACACTGAAGCTTTCTTT.

This chain links TRBV7-6 with TRBJ2-5; no firm D call. With 6 bases removed from V and 2 bases from J, the gap between germline ends came to 4 bases. Germline V gives CDR1 SGHVS, CDR2 FNYEAQ. The length of the CDR3 is 11 residues. CDR3 bases: TGTGCCAGCAGAGCTCAAGAGACCCAGTACTTC. Translation: CASRAQETQYF. Using reference TRBV7-6 and TRBJ2-5 for the parts outside the CDR3, the full variable domain is GAGVSQSPRYKVTKRGQDVALRCDPISGHVSLYWYRQALGQGPEFLTYFNYEAQQDKSGLPNDRFSAERPEGSISTLTIQRTEQRDSAMYRCASRAQETQYFGPGTRLLVL.

The chain combines TRBV12-3 or TRBV12-4 with TRBJ1-4, with 7 bases matching TRBD1. The CDR3 has 13 residues. The V and J ends lost 4 bases and 7 bases, in that order; junction bases with no gene match: 3. The CDR3 DNA reads TGTGCCAGCAGTTGGGGACAGCGTGAAAAACTGTTTTTT. Protein sequence: CASSWGQREKLFF.

The V and J genes are TRBV24-1 and TRBJ2-3, with TRBD2 identical over 10 bases. From germline, CDR1 is KGHDR and CDR2 SFDVKD. This CDR3 has 15 amino acids. V dropped 5 bases and J dropped 4; count of bases not matched to a gene: 5. The CDR3 DNA follows: TGTGCCACCAGTGGCCTAGCGGGAGTGTCAGATACGCAGTATTTT. Residues: CATSGLAGVSDTQYF.

This clone was detected once. The chain couples TRBV6-2 or TRBV6-3 to TRBJ1-1; D not resolved. Germline V gives CDR1 MNHEY, CDR2 SVGEGT. Trimming removed 4 bases from V and 1 base from J, with 13 bases in between. The CDR3 runs 15 residues. The chain's CDR3 is CASSFRPGGNTEAFF. The CDR3 nucleotides read TGTGCCAGCAGTTTTAGGCCCGGAGGGAACACTGAAGCTTTCTTT.

The J gene is TRBJ1-2, the V gene TRBV19; 7 bases map to TRBD1. The CDR3 contains 15 residues. J was trimmed by 4 bases and V by 3 bases; bases with no gene match: 8. Germline V CDR1 and CDR2: LNHDA, SQIVND (reference sequence). The DNA of the CDR3 is TGTGCCAGTAGTATCCTTGGGACAGTTCCCTATGGCTACACCTTC. This gives the protein CASSILGTVPYGYTF.

This clone was observed a single time. The rearrangement joins TRBV28 to TRBJ2-5, with 7 positions matching TRBD1. The germline CDR1 and CDR2 sequences are MDHEN and SYDVKM. There are 15 residues in the CDR3. Germline trimming cut 0 bases from V and 2 bases from J; bases unmatched to any gene: 3. The CDR3 nucleotides are TGTGCCAGCAGTTTATGGCAACAGGGGCAAGAGACCCAGTACTTC. As protein: CASSLWQQGQETQYF.

The rearrangement joins TRBV5-6 to TRBJ1-1; TRBD1 matches at 7 bases. The CDR3 sequence is 17 residues long. V trimming: 4 bases; J trimming: 0 bases; junction bases outside the gene matches: 12. CDR1 SGHDT and CDR2 YYEEEE come from the germline V gene. CDR3 nucleotides: TGTGCCAGCAGCAACCCGGTGCAGGGGGGAGTGAACACTGAAGCTTTCTTT. Translated: CASSNPVQGGVNTEAFF.

The CDR3 is CATSAPRTSGGYPSYNEQFF. The DNA of the CDR3 is TGTGCCACCAGTGCCCCCAGGACTAGCGGAGGATACCCCTCCTACAATGAGCAGTTCTTC. The chain combines TRBV24-1 with TRBJ2-1; 10 bases map to TRBD2. Germline loops: CDR1 KGHDR, CDR2 SFDVKD. Losses at the gene ends were 5 bases for V and 0 bases for J; bases not matched to a gene: 15. The CDR3 contains 20 residues.

The chain links TRBV10-3 to TRBJ2-1, with 8 bases aligning to TRBD1. The CDR3 runs to 15 residues. The V and J ends lost 8 bases and 0 bases, in that order; junction bases with no gene match: 6. Germline V lookup: CDR1 ENHRY, CDR2 SYGVKD. CDR3 protein: CAIQAGQASYNEQFF. The CDR3 region has the DNA TGTGCCATCCAGGCGGGACAGGCCTCCTACAATGAGCAGTTCTTC.

The chain recombines TRBV7-9 with TRBJ2-7; D unclear. This CDR3 has 15 residues. The V and J ends lost 4 bases and 0 bases respectively, with 13 bases between them. The germline V gene encodes CDR1 SEHNR and CDR2 FQNEAQ (reference sequence). As DNA, the CDR3 is TGTGCCAGCAGCTCCCAGGCAGGTACCTCCTACGAGCAGTACTTC. As protein: CASSSQAGTSYEQYF.

CDR3 loop: CASSPGQKGNTIYF. The CDR3 bases are TGTGCCAGCAGCCCGGGACAGAAAGGAAACACCATATATTTT. The chain employs TRBV5-6 and TRBJ1-3; 7 nucleotides match TRBD1. Germline CDR1 is SGHDT and CDR2 is YYEEEE. The CDR3 length is 14 residues. V gave up 4 bases and J gave up 4 bases; unmatched junction bases: 5.

This sequence joins TRBV2 and TRBJ1-6; D gene uncertain. This CDR3 region has 13 residues. Trimming left V 6 bases short and J 9 bases short, with 12 bases between. The V gene's germline CDR1 is SNHLY and CDR2 FYNNEI. The CDR3 is CASRDGMRSPLHF. The CDR3 DNA sequence: TGTGCCAGCAGGGACGGGATGCGTTCACCCCTCCACTTT. The full variable domain, rest sourced from reference TRBV2 and TRBJ1-6, is EPEVTQTPSHQVTQMGQEVILRCVPISNHLYFYWYRQILGQKVEFLVSFYNNEISEKSEIFDDQFSVERPDGSNFTLKIRSTKLEDSAMYFCASRDGMRSPLHFGNGTRLTVT.

The V call is TRBV6-5, the J call TRBJ1-5; D remains unclear. The CDR3 is 13 residues long. CDR1 MNHEY and CDR2 SVGAGI come from the germline V gene. Trimming shortened V by 2 bases and J by 6 bases, and 8 bases separated the two germline ends. For the CDR3, the DNA is TGTGCCAGCAGTTACCGGGGAGGTCAGCCCCAGCATTTT. Protein: CASSYRGGQPQHF.

This chain uses TRBV5-4 with TRBJ1-2; 10 nucleotides align to TRBD1. The CDR3 contains 15 residues. Germline CDR1 is SGHNT and CDR2 is YYREEE (reference sequence). Trimming took 0 bases from V and 7 from J; bases not matched to a gene: 6. The CDR3 region is CASSLAGDRGSGYTF. For the CDR3, the DNA is TGTGCCAGCAGCTTGGCCGGGGACAGGGGCTCTGGCTACACCTTC. Using reference TRBV5-4 and TRBJ1-2 for the parts outside the CDR3, the full variable domain is ETGVTQSPTHLIKTRGQQVTLRCSSQSGHNTVSWYQQALGQGPQFIFQYYREEENGRGNFPPRFSGLQFPNYSSELNVNALELDDSALYLCASSLAGDRGSGYTFGSGTRLTVV.

This chain uses TRBV6-2 or TRBV6-3 with TRBJ2-3; 7 bases map to TRBD2. The V and J ends lost 2 bases and 0 bases, in that order; junction bases with no gene match: 8. Per germline, CDR1 MNHEY and CDR2 SVGEGT. The CDR3 loop spans 17 amino acids. This chain's CDR3 is CASSYISGRTSTDTQYF. Written as DNA, the CDR3 is TGTGCCAGCAGTTACATTAGCGGGCGAACTAGCACAGATACGCAGTATTTT.

The V gene is TRBV9, the J gene TRBJ2-1; 12 bases map to TRBD2. V shed 3 bases, J shed 3 bases, and the junction held 4 bases outside the gene matches. The CDR3 runs 16 residues. In germline, CDR1 is SGDLS, CDR2 YYNGEE. CDR3 sequence reads: CASSDRLAGDYNEQFF. CDR3 DNA sequence: TGTGCCAGCAGCGACCGACTAGCGGGGGACTACAATGAGCAGTTCTTC.

The CDR3, as DNA: TGTGCCAGCGGACTATCCGGCTACGAGCAGTACTTC. Its translation is CASGLSGYEQYF. The chain employs TRBV2 and TRBJ2-7; maybe TRBD2 (6 bases). The CDR3 spans 12 residues. V shed 8 bases and J shed 3 bases, with 11 bases lying between them. CDR1 is SNHLY, CDR2 FYNNEI, per germline.

Details on this clone: At one end, the junction sequence differs from germline, possibly due to a read error. J is TRBJ2-6 and V is TRBV5-1, with TRBD2 as a possible D gene (5 bases). This CDR3 contains 16 residues. The germline gives CDR1 SGHRS, CDR2 YFSETQ. The CDR3 nucleotides are TGCGCCAGCAGTTTGGGAGACAATATGAAAGCCAACGTCCTGACTTTC. The encoded protein is CASSLGDNMKANVLTF. Looking up the rest from reference TRBV5-1 and TRBJ2-6 gives the full variable domain: KAGVTQTPRYLIKTRGQQVTLSCSPISGHRSVSWYQQTPGQGLQFLFEYFSETQRNKGNFPGRFSGRQFSNSRSEMNVSTLELGDSALYLCASSLGDNMKANVLTFGAGSRLTVL.

The genes are TRBV7-8 and TRBJ2-2, with D tentatively TRBD2 (5 bases). Trimming stripped 2 bases from V and 8 bases from J, with 12 bases between. There are 14 residues in the CDR3. The germline V gene has CDR1 SGHVS and CDR2 FQNEAQ. The CDR3 region is CASSLQPPGGELFF. The DNA of the CDR3 is TGTGCCAGCAGCTTACAGCCTCCGGGGGGGGAGCTGTTTTTT.

The rearrangement joins TRBV4-1 to TRBJ2-2; 8 nucleotides match TRBD1. The V gene's germline CDR1 is MGHRA and CDR2 YSYEKL. V gave up 8 bases and J gave up 1 base; unmatched junction bases: 3. There are 14 residues in the CDR3. CDR3 nucleotide sequence: TGCGCCAGCGCGACAGGGGAGAACACCGGGGAGCTGTTTTTT. Protein sequence: CASATGENTGELFF.

The chain couples TRBV6-4 to TRBJ2-1; D gene unclear. This CDR3 has 14 residues. In germline, CDR1 is MRHNA, CDR2 SNTAGT. Between the trimmed V and J ends, which lost 3 bases and 12 bases, there was a span of 18 bases. CDR3 protein: CASSDVTPQTWQFF. In nucleotides, the CDR3 is TGTGCCAGCAGTGATGTCACCCCACAGACATGGCAGTTCTTC.

The chain employs TRBV20-1 and TRBJ2-7; D is unclear. Trimming took 4 bases from V and 3 from J, leaving 7 bases between them. This CDR3 spans 11 amino acids. Germline assignment: CDR1 DFQATT and CDR2 SNEGSKA (reference sequence). The CDR3 DNA sequence: TGCAGTGCTACAATGTTCTACGAGCAGTACTTC. It yields the protein CSATMFYEQYF.

This clone has only one observation. The J gene is TRBJ2-3, the V gene TRBV18; 9 bases are a match to TRBD2. The ends lost 0 bases at V and 8 bases at J; junction bases unmatched: 9. The CDR3 runs 16 residues. CDR1 KGHSH and CDR2 LQKENI come from the germline V gene. The CDR3 nucleotides read TGTGCCAGCTCACCACCCTCTAGCGGGGCCGGGGGTACGCAGTATTTT. Translated, it gives CASSPPSSGAGGTQYF.

The rearrangement uses TRBV7-2 and TRBJ2-7, with D tentatively TRBD2 (6 bases). The germline V gene has CDR1 SGHTA and CDR2 FQGNSA. The CDR3 consists of 15 residues. Deletions cut 5 bases from V and 0 bases from J, with 14 bases between. In nucleotides, the CDR3 is TGTGCCAGCAGCCTACAGCTAGCGAGCTCCTACGAGCAGTACTTC. This sequence encodes CASSLQLASSYEQYF.

The V call is TRBV5-1, the J call TRBJ2-7, with TRBD1 matching over 10 bases. CDR1 SGHRS and CDR2 YFSETQ come from the germline V gene. The CDR3 consists of 14 residues. V lost 4 bases, J lost 3 bases, and 4 bases stayed unmatched. CDR3 amino acids: CASSPRTGGYEQYF. The DNA of the CDR3 is TGCGCCAGCAGCCCCAGGACAGGGGGCTACGAGCAGTACTTC.

The rearrangement uses TRBV3-1 (or the pseudogene TRBV3-2) and TRBJ2-7, with D unclear. The CDR3 totals 14 residues. The ends were cut back, 0 bases at V and 3 bases at J, with 9 bases in the middle. Germline-derived CDR1 and CDR2 are LGHDT and YNNKEL (reference sequence). The CDR3 loop reads CASSQEIPGYEQYF. CDR3 bases: TGTGCCAGCAGCCAAGAGATCCCGGGCTACGAGCAGTACTTC.